This T cell receptor beta chain is from a study of blood T cell repertoires in COVID-19. At the level of the study: Donors in the United States, Italy and Spain gave samples during acute or convalescent COVID-19. PBMCs, B-cell-depleted T cells, or T cells were the source of the cDNA or gDNA that made up the material.

Authors' data handling: Estimation of nucleated cell counts relied on the amplification of reference gene primers. TCRdb's table, derived via immunoSEQ multiplex PCR, lists solely in-frame clones and lacks some. Clonal size and the V and J genes are those of that table, whereas D and trimming came from the DNA. Here the sample spans 300,000 to 400,000 clones, approximately 86% being singletons. The CDR3 covers 15 residues. Germline CDR1 MNHEY, CDR2 SVGAGI. With 4 bases removed from V and 3 bases from J, the gap between germline ends came to 12 bases. V usage is TRBV6-5 and J usage is TRBJ2-2; tentatively, D is TRBD1 (6 bases). The sample comprised peripheral blood. The TCR sequence derives from a human donor in a cohort sampled during active COVID-19. This CDR3 reads CASSSQGIHTGELFF. CDR3 in DNA: TGTGCCAGCAGTTCACAGGGAATCCACACCGGGGAGCTGTTTTTT.